These T cell receptor beta chains were read from a single sample in a study of blood T cell repertoires in COVID-19. TCRdb's copy holds only in-frame clones and misses some; the assay was immunoSEQ multiplex PCR. The sample records tens of thousands of clones, about 90% being singletons. The sequenced sample consisted of peripheral blood. The receptors were gathered from a man aged 50 to 60 with active COVID-19. Both conserved end residues are part of each CDR3. D genes are given only for firm matches. Part of the rows lack a size; the others show once, few, many or a class for expanded clones.

j_gene	v_gene	d_gene	abundance	CDR3aa	CDR3nt
TRBJ1-2	TRBV11-2	NA	NA	CASSPSGDTYGYTF	TGTGCCAGCAGCCCATCCGGGGACACCTATGGCTACACCTTC
TRBJ2-3	TRBV28	NA	NA	CASSLQGPDTQYF	TGTGCCAGCAGCTTACAGGGCCCAGATACGCAGTATTTT
TRBJ1-1	TRBV18	NA	NA	CASSPPMANTEAFF	TGTGCCAGCTCACCACCAATGGCAAACACTGAAGCTTTCTTT
TRBJ1-1	TRBV28	NA	NA	CASGIQGMNTEAFF	TGTGCCAGCGGAATCCAGGGGATGAACACTGAAGCTTTCTTT
TRBJ1-3	TRBV19	NA	NA	CASSMGGAGNTIYF	TGTGCCAGTAGTATGGGAGGGGCTGGAAACACCATATATTTT
TRBJ2-1	TRBV27	NA	NA	CASSLARGHSWNEQFF	TGTGCCAGCAGTTTAGCCCGGGGACACTCATGGAATGAGCAGTTCTTC
TRBJ2-7	TRBV5-1	TRBD2	NA	CASSLAFSAGVSYEQYF	TGCGCCAGCAGCTTGGCCTTCTCGGCGGGAGTAAGTTACGAGCAGTACTTC
TRBJ2-3	TRBV28	TRBD2	NA	CASSKAGGLGSTDTQYF	TGTGCCAGCAGTAAAGCGGGAGGGCTCGGGAGCACAGATACGCAGTATTTT
TRBJ2-3	TRBV4-3	TRBD1	NA	CASSQGHRTGGSGTPSTDTQYF	TGCGCCAGCAGCCAGGGGCACCGGACAGGGGGGAGCGGGACCCCGTCCACAGATACGCAGTATTTT
TRBJ1-2	TRBV27	TRBD1	NA	CASTSTGANGYTF	TGTGCCAGCACCAGTACAGGGGCGAATGGCTACACCTTC
TRBJ1-1	TRBV11-2	NA	NA	CASSKQTANTEAFF	TGTGCCAGCAGCAAACAGACAGCGAACACTGAAGCTTTCTTT
TRBJ2-1	TRBV5-4	TRBD2	NA	CASRPGTSEKDEQFF	TGTGCCAGCAGACCCGGGACTAGCGAGAAGGATGAGCAGTTCTTC
TRBJ2-1	TRBV15	TRBD1	NA	CATSRDPGQGGNEQFF	TGTGCCACCAGCAGAGATCCAGGACAGGGAGGCAATGAGCAGTTCTTC
TRBJ1-2	TRBV5-4	TRBD1	NA	CASSSRDRGPGGYTF	TGTGCCAGCAGCTCCCGGGACAGGGGGCCAGGGGGCTACACCTTC
TRBJ2-7	TRBV28	NA	once	CASNPPRLILVFRGYEQYF	TGTGCCAGCAACCCGCCCCGATTAATCCTAGTTTTTCGGGGGTACGAGCAGTACTTC
TRBJ2-7	TRBV7-2	NA	once	CASSLAEVSSYEQYF	TGTGCCAGCAGCTTAGCAGAAGTTAGCTCCTACGAGCAGTACTTC
TRBJ2-7	TRBV28	TRBD2	NA	CASTSGGSRDEQYF	TGTGCCAGCACCTCCGGGGGGTCCCGGGACGAGCAGTACTTC
TRBJ2-7	TRBV5-1	NA	NA	CASSLGLDEQYF	TGCGCCAGCAGCTTGGGGCTTGATGAGCAGTACTTC
TRBJ2-1	TRBV7-2	TRBD1	few	CASSLDTGTATYEQFF	TGTGCCAGCAGCTTAGATACCGGGACAGCCACTTATGAGCAGTTCTTC
TRBJ2-6	TRBV6-5	NA	NA	CASREYGANVLTF	TGTGCCAGCAGAGAGTACGGGGCCAACGTCCTGACTTTC
TRBJ2-2	TRBV7-2	NA	NA	CASSFSRDTGELFF	TGTGCCAGCAGCTTCAGCAGGGACACCGGGGAGCTGTTTTTT
TRBJ2-7	TRBV27	NA	NA	CASSPLDRPAYEQYF	TGTGCCAGCAGTCCGCTGGACAGACCCGCCTACGAGCAGTACTTC
TRBJ1-4	TRBV18	NA	many	CASCERGNAGEKLFF	TGTGCCAGCTGTGAAAGGGGGAATGCAGGAGAAAAACTGTTTTTT
TRBJ2-5	TRBV5-1	NA	NA	CASSLGGRGETQYF	TGCGCCAGCAGCTTGGGGGGGCGTGGGGAGACCCAGTACTTC
TRBJ1-4	TRBV19	NA	NA	CATSGPTNEKLFF	TGTGCCACGTCAGGGCCGACTAATGAAAAACTGTTTTTT
TRBJ1-1	TRBV27	NA	once	CASTPPGRNTEAFF	TGTGCCAGCACCCCCCCAGGGCGGAACACTGAAGCTTTCTTT
TRBJ2-7	TRBV29-1	NA	NA	CSVGSGLGGGYEQYF	TGCAGCGTTGGCTCTGGCTTAGGAGGTGGGTACGAGCAGTACTTC
TRBJ2-3	TRBV19	TRBD1	NA	CASRPRQGRGDTQYF	TGTGCCAGTAGGCCTAGACAGGGCCGGGGAGATACGCAGTATTTT
TRBJ2-4	TRBV6-1	NA	once	CASSDRAKNIQYF	TGTGCCAGCAGTGACAGGGCCAAAAACATTCAGTACTTC
TRBJ1-1	TRBV11-2	NA	NA	CASSSGVNTEAFF	TGTGCCAGCAGCTCAGGGGTTAACACTGAAGCTTTCTTT
TRBJ2-3	TRBV2	TRBD1	NA	CAGQGQLTDTQYF	TGTGCCGGTCAGGGACAGCTCACAGATACGCAGTATTTT
TRBJ1-2	TRBV5-6	TRBD1	NA	CASSAKGQRNYGYTF	TGTGCCAGCAGCGCGAAGGGACAGCGGAACTATGGCTACACCTTC
TRBJ1-6	TRBV5-4	NA	NA	CASSLEGVSSPLHF	TGTGCCAGCAGCTTGGAGGGAGTAAGCTCACCCCTCCACTTT
TRBJ2-3	TRBV3-1/TRBV3-2	TRBD2	NA	CASSGLAVITDTQYF	TGTGCCAGCAGCGGACTAGCGGTAATCACAGATACGCAGTATTTT
TRBJ1-3	TRBV18	TRBD1	NA	CASSPPMGQGSGNTIYF	TGTGCCAGCTCACCACCGATGGGACAGGGAAGCGGAAACACCATATATTTT
TRBJ1-2	TRBV28	NA	once	CASSLGGGVNYGYTF	TGTGCCAGCAGTTTAGGTGGAGGGGTTAACTATGGCTACACCTTC
TRBJ2-2	TRBV11-2	NA	NA	CASRQTGFANTGELFF	TGTGCCAGCAGGCAAACAGGGTTCGCGAACACCGGGGAGCTGTTTTTT
TRBJ1-1	TRBV7-9	NA	NA	CASSLVRPTMNTEAFF	TGTGCCAGCAGCTTAGTCCGGCCGACTATGAACACTGAAGCTTTCTTT
TRBJ2-1	TRBV5-6	NA	NA	CASSQTWNEQFF	TGTGCCAGCAGCCAAACATGGAATGAGCAGTTCTTC
TRBJ2-7	TRBV7-2	TRBD2	few	CASSPTSLYEQYF	TGTGCCAGCAGCCCGACTAGCCTCTACGAGCAGTACTTC
TRBJ2-2	TRBV7-2	NA	NA	CASSLVAYANTGELFF	TGTGCCAGCAGCTTAGTAGCGTACGCGAACACCGGGGAGCTGTTTTTT
TRBJ2-1	TRBV2	TRBD2	once	CASTLRGTSGSNEQFF	TGTGCCAGCACCCTGAGGGGGACTAGCGGATCCAATGAGCAGTTCTTC
TRBJ2-7	TRBV4-3	NA	NA	CASSQGQSTAYEQYF	TGCGCCAGCAGCCAAGGACAGTCGACTGCCTACGAGCAGTACTTC
TRBJ2-1	TRBV7-3	NA	NA	CASSPSGRPHEQFF	TGTGCCAGCAGCCCATCAGGCCGCCCCCATGAGCAGTTCTTC
TRBJ2-2	TRBV7-2	TRBD2	NA	CASSQSGSNTGELFF	TGTGCCAGCAGCCAAAGCGGGAGTAACACCGGGGAGCTGTTTTTT
TRBJ2-1	TRBV5-1	NA	NA	CASSTGGYNEQFF	TGCGCCAGCAGCACCGGCGGATACAATGAGCAGTTCTTC
TRBJ1-2	TRBV30	NA	NA	CAWMTGGGYTF	TGTGCCTGGATGACCGGAGGAGGCTACACCTTC
TRBJ1-2	TRBV12-5	NA	medium-sized	CASGLASYGYTF	TGTGCTAGTGGTTTGGCCAGCTATGGCTACACCTTC
TRBJ1-1	TRBV7-9	TRBD1	NA	CASSRGQGDTEAFF	TGTGCCAGCAGCCGCGGACAGGGGGACACTGAAGCTTTCTTT
TRBJ2-5	TRBV29-1	TRBD2	NA	CSVLGLAGLETQYF	TGCAGCGTTCTCGGACTAGCGGGACTAGAGACCCAGTACTTC
TRBJ1-2	TRBV19	TRBD1	NA	CASTRQGLSGYTF	TGTGCCAGTACCAGACAGGGTTTGAGCGGCTACACCTTC
TRBJ1-1	TRBV5-1	NA	NA	CASSVGTLNTEAFF	TGCGCCAGCAGCGTGGGTACTCTGAACACTGAAGCTTTCTTT
TRBJ2-3	TRBV5-1	TRBD1	NA	CASSTGQGNVDTQYF	TGCGCCAGCAGCACGGGACAGGGGAACGTGGATACGCAGTATTTT